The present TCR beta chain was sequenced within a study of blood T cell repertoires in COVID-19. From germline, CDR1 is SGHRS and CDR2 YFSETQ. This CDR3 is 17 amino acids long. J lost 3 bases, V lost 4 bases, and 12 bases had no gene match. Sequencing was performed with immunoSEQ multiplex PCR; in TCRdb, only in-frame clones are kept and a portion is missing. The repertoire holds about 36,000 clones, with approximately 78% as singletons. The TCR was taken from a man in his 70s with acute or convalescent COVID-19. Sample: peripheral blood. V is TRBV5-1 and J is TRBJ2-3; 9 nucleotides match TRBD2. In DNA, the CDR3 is TGCGCCAGCAGCATAGGCGACGGGACTAGCTATACAGATACGCAGTATTTT. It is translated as CASSIGDGTSYTDTQYF.